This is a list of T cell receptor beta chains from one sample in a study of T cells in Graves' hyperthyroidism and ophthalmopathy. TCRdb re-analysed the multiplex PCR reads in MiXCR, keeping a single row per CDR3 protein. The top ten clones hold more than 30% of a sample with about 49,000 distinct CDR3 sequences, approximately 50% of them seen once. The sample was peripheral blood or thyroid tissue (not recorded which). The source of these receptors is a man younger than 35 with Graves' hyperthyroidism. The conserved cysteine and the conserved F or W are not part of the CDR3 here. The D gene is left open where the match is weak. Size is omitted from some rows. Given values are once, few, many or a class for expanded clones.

CDR3 protein: SVTDRPGYGYT; D gene: TRBD1; V gene: TRBV29-1; clone size: NA
CDR3 protein: ASSLVDLNYGYT; D gene: NA; V gene: TRBV5-1; clone size: many
CDR3 protein: ASSHLDREGVHETQY; D gene: TRBD2; V gene: TRBV7-8; clone size: NA
CDR3 protein: AISRTGNGNQPQH; D gene: TRBD1; V gene: TRBV10-3; clone size: NA
CDR3 protein: AIRNQGAGPGGHEQY; D gene: TRBD1; V gene: TRBV10-3; clone size: NA
CDR3 protein: ASRPLVGLNQPQH; D gene: NA; V gene: TRBV14; clone size: NA
CDR3 protein: ASSTWGALQETQY; D gene: NA; V gene: TRBV6-1; clone size: NA
CDR3 protein: ASGGGDQPQH; D gene: NA; V gene: TRBV19; clone size: NA
CDR3 protein: ASSLSLFAGVSKYEQY; D gene: TRBD2; V gene: TRBV7-2; clone size: NA
CDR3 protein: ASSSRDRGTETQY; D gene: TRBD1; V gene: TRBV7-6; clone size: NA
CDR3 protein: ASSLGPSGSETQY; D gene: TRBD2; V gene: TRBV5-1; clone size: many
CDR3 protein: ASSLGDRNSDSSLH; D gene: TRBD1; V gene: TRBV7-9; clone size: NA
CDR3 protein: AIGQGFGNQPQY; D gene: NA; V gene: TRBV10-3; clone size: few
CDR3 protein: SGGTGEPEAF; D gene: TRBD1; V gene: TRBV29-1; clone size: NA
CDR3 protein: ASSSGTGDAEQY; D gene: TRBD1; V gene: TRBV6-5; clone size: NA
CDR3 protein: ASSLPTRGRRGEQY; D gene: NA; V gene: TRBV28; clone size: many
CDR3 protein: ASSTSGGYYEQY; D gene: TRBD2; V gene: TRBV7-7; clone size: NA
CDR3 protein: ASSLWSHETQY; D gene: NA; V gene: TRBV7-2; clone size: NA
CDR3 protein: ASSYAGQLSGEQY; D gene: NA; V gene: TRBV7-9; clone size: NA
CDR3 protein: SASAGTVYEQY; D gene: TRBD1; V gene: TRBV20-1; clone size: few
CDR3 protein: ASSRSGLAIAYEQY; D gene: TRBD2; V gene: TRBV4-2; clone size: many
CDR3 protein: ATWENTEAF; D gene: NA; V gene: TRBV6-6; clone size: once
CDR3 protein: ASSLRGDQETQY; D gene: TRBD2; V gene: TRBV5-1; clone size: many
CDR3 protein: ASSEWTENEKLF; D gene: NA; V gene: TRBV25-1; clone size: medium-sized
CDR3 protein: ASSQFWAEEGLF; D gene: NA; V gene: TRBV12-3/TRBV12-4; clone size: NA
CDR3 protein: ASSFDGGPEAF; D gene: NA; V gene: TRBV7-2; clone size: medium-sized
CDR3 protein: SVRPGTSSRYEQY; D gene: TRBD2; V gene: TRBV29-1; clone size: NA
CDR3 protein: ASRPRTGPRGYT; D gene: TRBD1; V gene: TRBV6-1; clone size: NA
CDR3 protein: ASSLSWGNTEAF; D gene: NA; V gene: TRBV27; clone size: many
CDR3 protein: ASSLGLAELF; D gene: NA; V gene: TRBV7-8; clone size: many
CDR3 protein: SVRPGTRGYEQY; D gene: NA; V gene: TRBV29-1; clone size: many
CDR3 protein: SASWGTASGQY; D gene: NA; V gene: TRBV20-1; clone size: NA
CDR3 protein: ASRGTGGNRDYGYT; D gene: TRBD1; V gene: TRBV7-3; clone size: NA
CDR3 protein: ASTDRGVTDEQY; D gene: TRBD1; V gene: TRBV6-1; clone size: many
CDR3 protein: ASSFSGGNTGELF; D gene: TRBD2; V gene: TRBV5-1; clone size: many
CDR3 protein: ASSLMGNDQPQH; D gene: NA; V gene: TRBV12-3/TRBV12-4; clone size: NA
CDR3 protein: ASSFTGTGFEQY; D gene: TRBD1; V gene: TRBV7-3; clone size: many
CDR3 protein: SVVAGTEAF; D gene: NA; V gene: TRBV29-1; clone size: NA
CDR3 protein: SVAASGTTYEQY; D gene: NA; V gene: TRBV29-1; clone size: NA
CDR3 protein: SVEEGYGTSEAF; D gene: NA; V gene: TRBV29-1; clone size: NA
CDR3 protein: ASGRPGTANRMNTEAF; D gene: TRBD1; V gene: TRBV6-2/TRBV6-3; clone size: many
CDR3 protein: ATSDLNQPQH; D gene: NA; V gene: TRBV24-1; clone size: NA
CDR3 protein: AWRTRNMNTEAS; D gene: NA; V gene: TRBV30; clone size: NA
CDR3 protein: ATSRDREKLF; D gene: NA; V gene: TRBV15; clone size: NA
CDR3 protein: ASSLATDVYGYT; D gene: NA; V gene: TRBV5-1; clone size: many
CDR3 protein: SASEPGTSGLYEQY; D gene: TRBD2; V gene: TRBV20-1; clone size: many
CDR3 protein: AISVWGRTEAF; D gene: NA; V gene: TRBV10-3; clone size: NA
CDR3 protein: ASSRGPNTEAL; D gene: NA; V gene: TRBV7-2; clone size: NA
CDR3 protein: ATENSRGYGYT; D gene: NA; V gene: TRBV10-3; clone size: medium-sized
CDR3 protein: ASSLRGGAEAF; D gene: NA; V gene: TRBV7-3; clone size: NA
CDR3 protein: AISESTEDPEAF; D gene: NA; V gene: TRBV10-3; clone size: few
CDR3 protein: ASSYAGSQETQY; D gene: NA; V gene: TRBV6-6; clone size: NA
CDR3 protein: ATSPGHYGYT; D gene: NA; V gene: TRBV10-3; clone size: NA
CDR3 protein: SVSGGPLYEQY; D gene: NA; V gene: TRBV29-1; clone size: many
CDR3 protein: ASRTPRTGTDGYT; D gene: TRBD1; V gene: TRBV6-5; clone size: NA
CDR3 protein: ASSLRGAETQY; D gene: TRBD2; V gene: TRBV11-3; clone size: few
CDR3 protein: ASSFYICSAIDHYGYT; D gene: NA; V gene: TRBV9; clone size: NA
CDR3 protein: ASSIVVGRGYT; D gene: NA; V gene: TRBV19; clone size: NA
CDR3 protein: ASSYSAPGGGYT; D gene: NA; V gene: TRBV6-2/TRBV6-3; clone size: many